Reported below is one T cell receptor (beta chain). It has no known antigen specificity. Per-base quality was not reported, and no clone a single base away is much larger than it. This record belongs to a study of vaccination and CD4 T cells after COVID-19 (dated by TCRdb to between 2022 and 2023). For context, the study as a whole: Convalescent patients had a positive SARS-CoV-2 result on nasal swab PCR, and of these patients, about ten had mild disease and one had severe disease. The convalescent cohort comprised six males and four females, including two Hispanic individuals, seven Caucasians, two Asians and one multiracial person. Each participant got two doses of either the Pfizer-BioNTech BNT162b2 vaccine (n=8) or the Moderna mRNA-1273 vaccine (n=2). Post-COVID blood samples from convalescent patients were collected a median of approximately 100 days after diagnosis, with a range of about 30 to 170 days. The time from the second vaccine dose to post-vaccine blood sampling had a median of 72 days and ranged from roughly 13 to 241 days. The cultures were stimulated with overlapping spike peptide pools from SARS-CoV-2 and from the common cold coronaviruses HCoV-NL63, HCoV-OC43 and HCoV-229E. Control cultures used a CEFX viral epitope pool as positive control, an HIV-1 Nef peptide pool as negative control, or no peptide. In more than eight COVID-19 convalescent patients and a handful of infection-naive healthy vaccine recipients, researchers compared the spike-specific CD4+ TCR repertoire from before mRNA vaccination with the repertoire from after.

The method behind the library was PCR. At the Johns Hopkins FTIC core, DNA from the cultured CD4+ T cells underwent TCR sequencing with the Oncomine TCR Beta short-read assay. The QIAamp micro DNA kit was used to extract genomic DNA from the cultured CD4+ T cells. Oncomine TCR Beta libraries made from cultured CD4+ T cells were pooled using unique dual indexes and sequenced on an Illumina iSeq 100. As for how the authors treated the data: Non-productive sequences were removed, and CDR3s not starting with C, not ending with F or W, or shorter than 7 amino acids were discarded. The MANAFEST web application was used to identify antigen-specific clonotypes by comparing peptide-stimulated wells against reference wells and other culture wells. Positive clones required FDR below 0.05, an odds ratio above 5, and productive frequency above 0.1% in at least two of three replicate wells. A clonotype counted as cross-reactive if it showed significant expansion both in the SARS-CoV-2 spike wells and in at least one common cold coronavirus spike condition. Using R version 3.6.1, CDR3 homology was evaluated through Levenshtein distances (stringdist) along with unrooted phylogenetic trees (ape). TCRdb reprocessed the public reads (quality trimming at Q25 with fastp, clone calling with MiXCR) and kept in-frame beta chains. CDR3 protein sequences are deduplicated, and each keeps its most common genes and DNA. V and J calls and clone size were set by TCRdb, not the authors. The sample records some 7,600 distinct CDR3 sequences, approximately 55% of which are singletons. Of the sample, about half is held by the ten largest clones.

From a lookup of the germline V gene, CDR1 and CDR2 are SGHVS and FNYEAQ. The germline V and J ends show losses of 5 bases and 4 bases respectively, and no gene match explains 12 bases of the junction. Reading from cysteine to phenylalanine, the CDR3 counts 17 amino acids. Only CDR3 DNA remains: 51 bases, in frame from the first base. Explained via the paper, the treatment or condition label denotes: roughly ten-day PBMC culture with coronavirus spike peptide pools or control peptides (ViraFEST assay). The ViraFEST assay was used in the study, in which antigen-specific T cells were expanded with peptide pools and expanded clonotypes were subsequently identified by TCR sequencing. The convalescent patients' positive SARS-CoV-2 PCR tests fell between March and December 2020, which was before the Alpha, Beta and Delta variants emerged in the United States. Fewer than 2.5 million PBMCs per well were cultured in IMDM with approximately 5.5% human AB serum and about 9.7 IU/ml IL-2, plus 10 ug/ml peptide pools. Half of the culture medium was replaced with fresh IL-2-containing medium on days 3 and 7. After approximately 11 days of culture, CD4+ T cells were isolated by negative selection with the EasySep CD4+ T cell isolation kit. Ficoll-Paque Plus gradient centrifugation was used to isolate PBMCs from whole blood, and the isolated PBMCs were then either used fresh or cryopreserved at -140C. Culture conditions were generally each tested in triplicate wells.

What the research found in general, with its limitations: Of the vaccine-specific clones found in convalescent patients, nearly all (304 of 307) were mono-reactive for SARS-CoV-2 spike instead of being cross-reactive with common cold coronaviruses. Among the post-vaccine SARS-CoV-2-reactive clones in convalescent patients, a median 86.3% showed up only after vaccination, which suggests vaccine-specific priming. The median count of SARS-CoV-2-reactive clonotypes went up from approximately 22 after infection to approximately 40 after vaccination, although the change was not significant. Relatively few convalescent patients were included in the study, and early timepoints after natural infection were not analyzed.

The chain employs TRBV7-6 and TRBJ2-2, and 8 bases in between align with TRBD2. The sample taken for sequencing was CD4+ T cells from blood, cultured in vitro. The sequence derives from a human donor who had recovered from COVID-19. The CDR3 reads CASSGGGAGVGTGELFF. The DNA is TGTGCCAGCAGCGGGGGAGGAGCGGGGGTCGGCACCGGGGAGCTGTTTTTT.